These 16 T cell receptor beta chains originate from one sample sequenced in a study of T cell responses to AZD1222 COVID-19 vaccine (dated by TCRdb to the early 2020s). In the paper's terms, the time point label means: about 28 days (+/-7) after the second vaccine dose. The treatment or condition label of this sample denotes: meningococcal conjugate vaccine given as trial control. Receptor amplification or capture employed the immunoSEQ multiplex PCR assay. TCRdb took this table from immuneACCESS and kept in-frame rearrangements with V and J called. Such tables lack part of the clones; where checked against another copy, unresolved V genes explain under half of the gap, and the rest is unexplained. The sample includes roughly 70,000 clones, with just over 90% observed a single time. Over 5.5% of the sample lies in the top ten. Here the sequenced sample was peripheral blood, taken 28 days after the second dose of the MenACWY control vaccine. These TCRs come from an adult who received the MenACWY meningococcal vaccine as a control.

V and J are TRBV5-5 and TRBJ2-5; TRBD2 matches 9 bases. Germline-derived CDR1 and CDR2 are SGHKS and YYEKEE (reference sequence). The trim removed 0 bases at V and 1 base at J, leaving 13 bases unmatched. CDR3 length equals 19 residues. The CDR3 region is CASSLVLAGAGGPQETQYF. The DNA of the CDR3 is TGTGCCAGCAGCTTGGTGTTAGCGGGAGCAGGGGGGCCCCAAGAGACCCAGTACTTC.

The chain carries TRBV4-1 and TRBJ1-1; D is unclear. V was clipped by 1 base and J by 6 bases, with 12 bases between them. Germline V lookup: CDR1 MGHRA, CDR2 YSYEKL. CDR3 size: 14 residues. The CDR3 loop is CASSQVGGLPEAFF. CDR3 DNA: TGCGCCAGCAGCCAAGTAGGAGGGCTCCCTGAAGCTTTCTTT.

The CDR3 reads CASSVGQDVNTIYF. Here the CDR3 DNA reads TGTGCCAGCAGCGTAGGCCAGGATGTAAACACCATATATTTT. This chain joins TRBV9 and TRBJ1-3, with D unclear. This CDR3 spans 14 amino acids. The V gene lost 0 bases and the J gene lost 6 bases, with 10 bases spanning the gap. Germline CDR1 reads SGDLS; CDR2 reads YYNGEE.

This sequence joins TRBV3-1 (or the pseudogene TRBV3-2) and TRBJ1-3; D call uncertain. Germline CDR1 LGHDT, CDR2 YNNKEL (reference sequence). V gave up 6 bases and J gave up 0 bases, with 9 bases separating them. CDR3 length: 14 residues. CDR3 residues: CASRPGNSGNTIYF. The CDR3 region has the DNA TGTGCCAGCAGACCGGGAAACTCTGGAAACACCATATATTTT.

This clone was picked up one time. The chain recombines TRBV6-1 with TRBJ2-7; possibly TRBD1 for D (6 bases). This CDR3 has 14 residues. CDR1 and CDR2 from the germline V gene are MNHNS and SASEGT. V was shortened by 3 bases and J by 3 bases, with 12 bases between the two germline ends. CDR3 amino acids: CASSDQAGDYEQYF. CDR3 nucleotide sequence: TGTGCCAGCAGTGATCAGGCAGGGGACTACGAGCAGTACTTC.

The V gene is TRBV5-6, the J gene TRBJ1-4; D not resolved. V was shortened by 0 bases and J by 11 bases, with 5 bases between the two germline ends. Germline values: CDR1 SGHDT, CDR2 YYEEEE. This CDR3 contains 11 residues. Here the CDR3 reads CASSLGQKLFF. The CDR3 nucleotides read TGTGCCAGCAGCTTGGGTCAGAAACTGTTTTTT.

J is TRBJ2-2 and V is TRBV9; 13 bases agree with TRBD2. Per the germline V gene, CDR1 is SGDLS and CDR2 is YYNGEE. CDR3 length: 17 residues. Trimming cost V 3 bases and J 4 bases; bases outside gene matches: 6. The CDR3 nucleotides are TGTGCCAGCAGCGCGAGCGGACTAGCGGGAGTCACCGGGGAGCTGTTTTTT. It is translated as CASSASGLAGVTGELFF.

The CDR3 bases are TGTGCCAGCAGTTCCGACACCGGGGAGCTGTTTTTT. Protein sequence: CASSSDTGELFF. V and J are TRBV27 and TRBJ2-2; D remains unclear. V lost 4 bases, J lost 3 bases, and 3 bases lay in between. The CDR3 is 12 amino acids. The germline CDR1 and CDR2 sequences are MNHEY and SMNVEV (reference sequence).

The chain has TRBV5-1 and TRBJ2-1; D perhaps matches TRBD1 (5 bases). Germline-derived CDR1 and CDR2 are SGHRS and YFSETQ. V lost 1 base to trimming and J lost 0 bases, with 8 bases between them. CDR3 length: 15 amino acids. The CDR3 region has the DNA TGCGCCAGCAGCTTGTCTGACAGCTCCTACAATGAGCAGTTCTTC. Protein sequence: CASSLSDSSYNEQFF.

This clone was seen a few times. Here the CDR3 reads CASSPVPGHHGGEQYF. The CDR3 coding sequence is TGTGCCAGCAGTCCAGTTCCCGGCCACCACGGGGGCGAGCAGTACTTC. The chain employs TRBV27 and TRBJ2-7; D is perhaps TRBD2 (6 bases). The ends were cut back, 5 bases at V and 6 bases at J, with 23 bases in the middle. Germline V gene sequence: CDR1 MNHEY, CDR2 SMNVEV (reference sequence). The CDR3 is 16 residues long.

Written as DNA, the CDR3 is TGTGCCAGCTCACCACCCCAATACAATGAGCAGTTCTTC. It specifies CASSPPQYNEQFF. V gene TRBV18 combines with J gene TRBJ2-1; no definite D call. CDR3 size: 13 residues. Germline CDR1 and CDR2: KGHSH and LQKENI. V was pared by 0 bases and J by 4 bases, with 4 bases between.

The chain carries TRBV28 and TRBJ2-2; no clear D gene. Deletions cut 1 base from V and 6 bases from J, with 9 bases between. Germline CDR1 is MDHEN and CDR2 is SYDVKM. The CDR3 has 14 residues. The CDR3 loop is CASSLYLRAGELFF. The CDR3 DNA reads as TGTGCCAGCAGTTTATACCTACGAGCCGGGGAGCTGTTTTTT.

This sequence joins TRBV10-3 and TRBJ2-1, with 9 bases matching TRBD1. The J segment lost 6 bases and the V segment lost 5 bases, leaving 5 bases of the junction unmatched. The CDR3 runs to 14 residues. The germline V gene has CDR1 ENHRY and CDR2 SYGVKD. CDR3 sequence reads: CAISRTGDINEQFF. The CDR3 DNA reads as TGTGCCATCAGTCGGACAGGGGACATCAATGAGCAGTTCTTC.

This rearrangement joins TRBV29-1 to TRBJ2-3, with a weak D call TRBD1 (7 bases). CDR1 is SQVTM and CDR2 is ANQGSEA in the germline V gene. V shed 3 bases and J shed 5 bases, with 12 bases lying between them. The CDR3 length is 13 residues. CDR3 nucleotide sequence: TGCAGCGTTGAGGCAGGGGGAGGAGATACGCAGTATTTT. Residues: CSVEAGGGDTQYF.

The J gene is TRBJ1-3, the V gene TRBV28; D is possibly TRBD1 (6 bases). The germline CDR1 and CDR2 sequences are MDHEN and SYDVKM. The CDR3 totals 16 residues. V dropped 6 bases and J dropped 2 bases, with 17 bases sitting between them. DNA of the CDR3: TGTGCCAGCAGGGAAGCGCAGGGGCGCGCTGGAAACACCATATATTTT. It translates to CASREAQGRAGNTIYF.

The rearrangement joins TRBV7-2 to TRBJ1-3, with unresolved D. Germline-derived CDR1 and CDR2 are SGHTA and FQGNSA. This CDR3 spans 14 amino acids. Trimming shortened V by 4 bases and J by 4 bases, and 11 bases separated the two germline ends. The CDR3, as DNA: TGTGCCAGCAGCTCTTTAGCAGGCGGAAACACCATATATTTT. It specifies CASSSLAGGNTIYF.